Here is one TCR beta chain with its context. These data belong to a study of blood T cells in healthy people across ages. V shed 7 bases, J shed 4 bases, and the junction held 4 bases outside the gene matches. Germline CDR1 is MNHEY and CDR2 is SVGAGI. This CDR3 comprises 14 residues. Sample-barcoded 5' priming and a J-beta primer mix drove a second PCR of roughly 6 to 12 cycles. Every sample produced at least 2.5 million CDR3-containing paired-end reads. TCRdb re-called the 5' RACE reads with MiXCR, one entry per CDR3 protein. The sample consists of 850,000 to 1,300,000 distinct CDR3 sequences, 45% of them appearing once.

This clonotype was obtained from a woman aged 55 to 70 in good health. V and J are TRBV6-5 and TRBJ2-5, with 12 bases aligning to TRBD2. The sequenced material came from blood. The CDR3 DNA sequence: TGTGCCAGCAATCCGACTAGCGGGAGAGAGACCCAGTACTTC. Its translation: CASNPTSGRETQYF.